This T cell receptor (beta chain) was documented in a study of T cells in Graves' hyperthyroidism and ophthalmopathy. This clonotype has at least ten counts. Template material for amplifying TCR beta CDR3 regions consisted of RNA transcripts. The HTBI primer set drove a first-round RT-PCR of the TCR CDR3. TCRdb redid the calling of the multiplex PCR reads with MiXCR, one entry per CDR3 protein. The sample shows about 420,000 distinct CDR3 sequences, roughly 13% of them seen only once. Germline V gene sequence: CDR1 ENHRY, CDR2 SYGVKD. The CDR3 is 13 residues long. Trimming took 8 bases from V and 0 from J, leaving 10 bases between them. Patients aged 18 to 65 had newly diagnosed hyperthyroidism lasting under 2 months. Fresh peripheral blood, roughly 9.8 ml of it, supplied the PBMCs.

The sample was blood. The chain is built from TRBV10-3 and TRBJ2-5; D is undetermined. This sequence was found in a woman between 18 and 29 years old with Graves' hyperthyroidism. The CDR3 nucleotides are TGTGCCATCGGTTCCGCGGACCAAGAGACCCAGTACTTC. Amino acids: CAIGSADQETQYF.